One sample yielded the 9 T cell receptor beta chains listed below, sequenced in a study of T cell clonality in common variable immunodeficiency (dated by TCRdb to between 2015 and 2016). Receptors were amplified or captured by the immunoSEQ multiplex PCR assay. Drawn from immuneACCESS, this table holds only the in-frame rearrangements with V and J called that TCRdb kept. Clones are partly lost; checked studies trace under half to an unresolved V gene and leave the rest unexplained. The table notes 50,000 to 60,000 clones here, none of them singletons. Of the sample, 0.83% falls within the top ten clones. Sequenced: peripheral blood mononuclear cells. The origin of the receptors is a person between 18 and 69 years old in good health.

The CDR3 sequence: CASSETSRGGTRNSPLHF. CDR3 DNA (partial): TGTGCCAGCAGTGAAACCTCGAGAGGGGGCACCAGGAATTCACCC. This chain joins TRBV6-1 and TRBJ1-6, with 7 bases matching TRBD1. The CDR3 goes on 3 residues after the read ends, and that part is filled in from the germline J gene. This CDR3 spans 18 amino acids. The germline V gene encodes CDR1 MNHNS and CDR2 SASEGT. Trimming at V came to 2 bases and at J to 7 bases, leaving 14 bases not matched to a gene.

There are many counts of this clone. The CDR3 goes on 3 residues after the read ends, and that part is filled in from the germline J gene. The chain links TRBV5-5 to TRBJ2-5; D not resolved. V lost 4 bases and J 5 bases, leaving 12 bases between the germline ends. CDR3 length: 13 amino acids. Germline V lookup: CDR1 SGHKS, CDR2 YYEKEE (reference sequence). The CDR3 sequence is CASSGSPQETQYF. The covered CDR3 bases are TGTGCCAGCAGCGGTAGCCCCCAGGAGACC.

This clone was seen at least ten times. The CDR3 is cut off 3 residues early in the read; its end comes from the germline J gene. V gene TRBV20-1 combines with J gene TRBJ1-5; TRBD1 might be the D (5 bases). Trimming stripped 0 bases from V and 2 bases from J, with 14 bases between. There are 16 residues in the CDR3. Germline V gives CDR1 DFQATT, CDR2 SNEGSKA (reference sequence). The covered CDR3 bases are TGCAGTGCTAGAGAGGGGGGTAGGGTTGGCAATCAGCCC. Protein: CSAREGGRVGNQP. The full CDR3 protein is CSAREGGRVGNQPQHF.

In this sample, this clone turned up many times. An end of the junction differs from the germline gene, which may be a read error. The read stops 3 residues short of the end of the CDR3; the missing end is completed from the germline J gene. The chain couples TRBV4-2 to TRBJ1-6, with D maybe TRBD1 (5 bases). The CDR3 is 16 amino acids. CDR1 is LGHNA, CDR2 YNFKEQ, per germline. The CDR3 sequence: CASSQDQGSYNSPLHF. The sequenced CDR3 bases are TGCGCCAGCAGCCAAGATCAGGGCTCCTATAATTCACCC.

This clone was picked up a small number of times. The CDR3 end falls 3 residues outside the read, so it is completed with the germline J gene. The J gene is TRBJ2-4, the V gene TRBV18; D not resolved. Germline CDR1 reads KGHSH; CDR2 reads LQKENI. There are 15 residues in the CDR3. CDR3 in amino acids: CASSLRPPYITGQYF. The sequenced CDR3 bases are TGTGCCAGCTCACTACGTCCCCCCTATATCACTGGT.

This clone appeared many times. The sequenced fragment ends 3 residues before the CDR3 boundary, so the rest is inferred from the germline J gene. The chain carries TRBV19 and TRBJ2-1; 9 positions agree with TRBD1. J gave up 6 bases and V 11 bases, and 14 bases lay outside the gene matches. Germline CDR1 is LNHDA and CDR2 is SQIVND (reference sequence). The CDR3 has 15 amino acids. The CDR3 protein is CASNKDRGLSNEQFF. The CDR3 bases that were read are TGTGCCTCAAATAAGGACAGGGGCCTTTCCAATGAG.

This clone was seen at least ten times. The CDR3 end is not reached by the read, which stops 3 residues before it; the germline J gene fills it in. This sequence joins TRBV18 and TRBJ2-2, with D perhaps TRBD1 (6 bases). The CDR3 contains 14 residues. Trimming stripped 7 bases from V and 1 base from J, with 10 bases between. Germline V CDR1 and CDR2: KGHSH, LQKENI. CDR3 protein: CASYPDRNTGELFF. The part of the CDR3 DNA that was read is TGTGCCAGCTATCCGGACAGGAACACCGGGGAG.

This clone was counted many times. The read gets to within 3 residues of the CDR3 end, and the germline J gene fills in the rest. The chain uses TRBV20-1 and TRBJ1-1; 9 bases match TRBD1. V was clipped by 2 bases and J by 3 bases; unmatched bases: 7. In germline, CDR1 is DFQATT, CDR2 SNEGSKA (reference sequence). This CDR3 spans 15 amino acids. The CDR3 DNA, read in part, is TGCAGTGCTAGAACAGGGGGCGATTCCCACACTGAA. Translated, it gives CSARTGGDSHTE. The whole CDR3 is CSARTGGDSHTEAFF.

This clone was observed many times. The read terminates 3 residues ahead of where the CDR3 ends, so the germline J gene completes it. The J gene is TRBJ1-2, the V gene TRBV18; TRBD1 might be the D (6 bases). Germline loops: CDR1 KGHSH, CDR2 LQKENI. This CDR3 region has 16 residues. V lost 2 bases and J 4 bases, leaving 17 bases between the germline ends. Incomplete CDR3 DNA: TGTGCCAGCTCACCATCAAGTACAGGGTTGAGCTATGGC. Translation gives CASSPSSTGLSYG. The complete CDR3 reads CASSPSSTGLSYGYTF.